The rows below give T cell receptor beta chains drawn from one sample of a study of T cells expressing NK-cell markers. TCRdb re-called the 5' RACE reads; every CDR3 protein appears as one record, without DNA. Its table records about 370,000 distinct CDR3 sequences. The sequenced sample was blood T cells: a sorted CD56 or NKG2C T cell subset, CD4+ or CD8+ T cells, or bulk PBMC T cells (not recorded which). All receptors derive from a woman between 45 and 60 years old in good health. Both conserved end residues are part of each CDR3.

V	J	CDR3
TRBV20-1	TRBJ2-5	CSATPGLAAQETQYF
TRBV29-1	TRBJ2-7	CSVSGGRKDRAYEQYF
TRBV5-1	TRBJ2-3	CASTPSLVTSTDTQYF
TRBV20-1	TRBJ1-1	CSARGPLEAFF
TRBV3-1	TRBJ2-7	CASSDRGVASEQYF
TRBV20-1	TRBJ1-4	CSARLRETLEFF
TRBV5-1	TRBJ1-1	CASSLADSLRNTEAFF
TRBV20-1	TRBJ2-7	CSASDPGQGPYEQYF
TRBV19	TRBJ1-2	CASSASYGYTF
TRBV7-7	TRBJ2-3	CASSLAGDIDTQYF
TRBV27	TRBJ1-4	CASSPGTINEKLFF
TRBV11-3	TRBJ2-1	CASSLVVGARIEQFF
TRBV29-1	TRBJ2-7	CSVEDLFRPYEQYF
TRBV12-3/TRBV12-4	TRBJ1-6	CASSPGPPSSYNSPLHF
TRBV7-9	TRBJ2-7	CASSPGTIYEQYF
TRBV5-1	TRBJ2-2	CASTRTPRNTGELFF
TRBV29-1	TRBJ2-5	CSVARRLGRETQYF
TRBV10-3	TRBJ1-2	CAIFYRRGTANYGYTF
TRBV4-1	TRBJ2-1	CASRAVGSSYNEQFF
TRBV5-1	TRBJ2-3	CASSLTGSSTDTQYF
TRBV5-6	TRBJ1-2	CASRQRAGRKGYTF
TRBV7-6	TRBJ2-2	CASSLTPTGELFF
TRBV7-9	TRBJ1-2	CASSRVLTDGYTF
TRBV7-3	TRBJ2-5	CASSPYREGETQYF
TRBV15	TRBJ2-5	CATSRVGAQETQYF
TRBV20-1	TRBJ2-5	CSAPPAGTLRETQYF
TRBV6-5	TRBJ2-3	CASSYRVGRSTDTQYF
TRBV20-1	TRBJ2-1	CSARGREASAYNEQFF
TRBV20-1	TRBJ1-5	CSATAWGGRGNQPQHF
TRBV18	TRBJ2-3	CASSPLVQGTDTQYF
TRBV12-3/TRBV12-4	TRBJ2-1	CASSLGRGDLYNEQFF
TRBV11-2	TRBJ1-1	CASSSRQGTEAFF
TRBV3-1	TRBJ2-1	CASSHSSGRGNEQFF
TRBV7-9	TRBJ2-7	CASSLEDRYEQYF